This T cell receptor (beta chain) was obtained from a study of cytomegalovirus exposure and HLA in healthy donors. Whole-study results and caveats: Later, an analysis showed that TCR beta chains associated with HLA were more clonally expanded than others that were equally common.

Details on this clone: No antigen is known for it.

The study ran its PCR with 60 Vbeta and 13 Jbeta primers. Assay: immunoSEQ multiplex PCR; the TCRdb copy retains only in-frame clones and omits some. The table includes roughly 180,000 clones, roughly 84% detected once. The ends were cut back, 5 bases at V and 3 bases at J, with 20 bases in the middle. There are 16 residues in the CDR3. Per germline, CDR1 SEHNR and CDR2 FQNEAQ (reference sequence). This TCR came from a boy aged 2 to 10 in good health and CMV-seronegative. This chain joins TRBV7-9 and TRBJ2-7, with D perhaps TRBD2 (6 bases). Sequencing was carried out using PBMCs. The DNA of the CDR3 is TGTGCCAGCAGCACCTACGGCGGGACGCAAAGCTACGAGCAGTACTTC. This encodes CASSTYGGTQSYEQYF.